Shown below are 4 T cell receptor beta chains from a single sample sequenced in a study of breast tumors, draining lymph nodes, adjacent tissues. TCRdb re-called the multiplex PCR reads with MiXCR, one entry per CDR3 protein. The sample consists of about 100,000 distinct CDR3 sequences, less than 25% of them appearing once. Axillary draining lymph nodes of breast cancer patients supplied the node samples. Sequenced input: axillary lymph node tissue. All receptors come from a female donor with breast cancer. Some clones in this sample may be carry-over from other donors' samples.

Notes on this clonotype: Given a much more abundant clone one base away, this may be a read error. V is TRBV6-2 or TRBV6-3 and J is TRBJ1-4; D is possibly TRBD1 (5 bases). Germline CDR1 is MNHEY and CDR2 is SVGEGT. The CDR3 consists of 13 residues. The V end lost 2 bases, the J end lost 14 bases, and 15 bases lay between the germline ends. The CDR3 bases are TGTGCCAGCAGTTACAACAGGTATGGGCGGCTGTTTTTT. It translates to CASSYNRYGRLFF.

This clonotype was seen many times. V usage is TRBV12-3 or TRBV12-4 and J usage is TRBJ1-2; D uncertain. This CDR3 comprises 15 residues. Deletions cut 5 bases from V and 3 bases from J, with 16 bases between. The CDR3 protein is CASSPTRRIDYGYTF. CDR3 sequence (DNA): TGTGCCAGCAGTCCAACCCGTCGGATAGACTATGGCTACACCTTC.

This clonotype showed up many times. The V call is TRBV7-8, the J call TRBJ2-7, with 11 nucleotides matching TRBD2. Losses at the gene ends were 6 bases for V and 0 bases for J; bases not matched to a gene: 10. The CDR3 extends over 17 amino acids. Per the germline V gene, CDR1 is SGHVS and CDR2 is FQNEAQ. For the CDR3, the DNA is TGTGCCAGCAGGGAGAGGGGGGGACTAGCGGCCTCCTACGAGCAGTACTTC. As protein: CASRERGGLAASYEQYF.

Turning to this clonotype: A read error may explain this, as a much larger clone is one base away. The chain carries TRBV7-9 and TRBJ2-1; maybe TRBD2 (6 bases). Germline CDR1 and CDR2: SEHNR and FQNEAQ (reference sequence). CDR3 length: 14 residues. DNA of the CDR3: TGTGCCAGCAGCTTCGGGAGCTCCTACAGTGAGCAGTTCTTC. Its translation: CASSFGSSYSEQFF.